What follows are 31 T cell receptor beta chains derived from one specimen sequenced in a study of cytomegalovirus exposure and HLA in healthy donors (dated by TCRdb to the late 2010s). Libraries were made using the immunoSEQ multiplex PCR assay. The multiplex PCR relied on a mix of 60 forward primers for TCR Vbeta segments and 13 reverse primers for TCR Jbeta segments. In TCRdb, the immuneACCESS table is reduced to in-frame sequences with V and J assigned. These tables do not hold every clone; where another copy was compared, an unresolved V gene accounts for under half, and the others remain unexplained. Across this sample there are some 150,000 clones, with 60% to 80% seen only once. The ten most abundant clones make up roughly 3.5% of the sample. Sequenced material: PBMCs. The receptors derive from a man aged 25-45 years in good health and CMV-seropositive.

This clone has only a few counts. The chain has TRBV5-1 and TRBJ2-1; D perhaps matches TRBD2 (7 bases). The CDR3 is made up of 13 amino acids. Trimming removed 3 bases at V and 9 bases at J, with 13 bases between. Germline V gene data show CDR1 as SGHRS and CDR2 as YFSETQ. Here the CDR3 DNA reads TGCGCCAGCAGCTCTGTGGGGGGGCGTGAGCAGTTCTTC. Protein sequence: CASSSVGGREQFF.

This clone was observed a few times. The V call is TRBV6-5, the J call TRBJ2-5, with 8 positions matching TRBD1. With V trimmed by 2 bases and J by 4 bases, 0 bases remained unmatched. This CDR3 comprises 13 residues. Germline V gene data show CDR1 as MNHEY and CDR2 as SVGAGI. CDR3 protein: CASSYTGGETQYF. CDR3 nucleotides: TGTGCCAGCAGTTACACAGGGGGAGAGACCCAGTACTTC.

The J gene is TRBJ2-7, the V gene TRBV7-9; D unclear. Trimming pared 4 bases from V and 9 bases from J, leaving 19 bases between. The CDR3 runs to 14 residues. Germline V CDR1 and CDR2: SEHNR, FQNEAQ (reference sequence). As DNA, the CDR3 is TGTGCCAGCAGCTCCGAGACGTTACTACGTGGGCAGTACTTC. This codes for CASSSETLLRGQYF. The full variable domain, its missing parts supplied by reference TRBV7-9 and TRBJ2-7, is DTGVSQNPRHKITKRGQNVTFRCDPISEHNRLYWYRQTLGQGPEFLTYFQNEAQLEKSRLLSDRFSAERPKGSFSTLEIQRTEQGDSAMYLCASSSETLLRGQYFGPGTRLTVT.

The chain carries TRBV5-1 and TRBJ2-1; 8 nucleotides align to TRBD1. The CDR3 sequence is 16 residues long. Germline CDR1 reads SGHRS; CDR2 reads YFSETQ. The J segment lost 0 bases and the V segment lost 0 bases, leaving 2 bases of the junction unmatched. CDR3: CASSLGTGISYNEQFF. The DNA for the CDR3 is TGCGCCAGCAGCTTGGGGACAGGGATCTCCTACAATGAGCAGTTCTTC. Complete variable domain (other parts from reference TRBV5-1 and TRBJ2-1): KAGVTQTPRYLIKTRGQQVTLSCSPISGHRSVSWYQQTPGQGLQFLFEYFSETQRNKGNFPGRFSGRQFSNSRSEMNVSTLELGDSALYLCASSLGTGISYNEQFFGPGTRLTVL.

The chain links TRBV12-5 to TRBJ2-6; perhaps TRBD1 as D (6 bases). The CDR3 is made up of 15 amino acids. CDR1 LGHNT and CDR2 FRNRAP come from the germline V gene. Trimming shortened V by 5 bases and J by 0 bases, and 8 bases separated the two germline ends. CDR3 nucleotide sequence: TGTGCTAGTGGTACAGGGCGCTCTGGGGCCAACGTCCTGACTTTC. The encoded protein is CASGTGRSGANVLTF.

The genes are TRBV25-1 and TRBJ1-2, with D possibly being TRBD1 (6 bases). The CDR3 spans 14 residues. Germline V CDR1 and CDR2: MGHDK, SYGVNS. V was trimmed by 1 base and J by 3 bases, leaving 9 bases between them. CDR3 bases: TGTGCCAGCAGTGAATGGGGGGGCGACTATGGCTACACCTTC. Translation gives CASSEWGGDYGYTF.

This clone was seen a single time. The J gene is TRBJ2-3, the V gene TRBV4-1, with D hard to call. CDR3 size: 15 residues. Germline V CDR1 and CDR2: MGHRA, YSYEKL. V shed 1 base and J shed 0 bases, with 8 bases lying between them. CDR3 residues: CASSQGQTSTDTQYF. In DNA form, the CDR3 reads TGCGCCAGCAGCCAAGGGCAGACTAGCACAGATACGCAGTATTTT.

This chain joins TRBV28 and TRBJ1-4; 7 bases line up with TRBD1. The CDR3 has 15 amino acids. Unmatched junction bases numbered 10, after V lost 4 bases and J lost 8 bases. Germline V CDR1 and CDR2: MDHEN, SYDVKM. This CDR3 is CASSSQGGAREKLFF. DNA of the CDR3: TGTGCCAGCAGTTCGCAAGGGGGCGCTCGGGAAAAACTGTTTTTT.

The chain carries TRBV12-5 and TRBJ2-3; TRBD1 agrees at 8 bases. The V segment lost 0 bases and the J segment 6 bases; nucleotides outside the gene matches: 8. The CDR3 runs to 16 residues. Germline values: CDR1 LGHNT, CDR2 FRNRAP. The DNA of the CDR3 is TGTGCTAGTGGTTTGGTAATCGCAGGGGGCGGGGATACGCAGTATTTT. This sequence encodes CASGLVIAGGGDTQYF.

The chain recombines TRBV9 with TRBJ2-1, with TRBD2 as a possible D gene (6 bases). The germline CDR1 and CDR2 sequences are SGDLS and YYNGEE. The V end was cut by 0 bases, the J end by 3 bases, with 10 bases between. The CDR3 sequence is 15 residues long. The CDR3 region has the DNA TGTGCCAGCAGCGTAGCGGGGGACCACTACAATGAGCAGTTCTTC. It translates to CASSVAGDHYNEQFF. Looking up the rest from reference TRBV9 and TRBJ2-1 gives the full variable domain: DSGVTQTPKHLITATGQRVTLRCSPRSGDLSVYWYQQSLDQGLQFLIQYYNGEERAKGNILERFSAQQFPDLHSELNLSSLELGDSALYFCASSVAGDHYNEQFFGPGTRLTVL.

CDR3 in amino acids: CSVLTGYQDYGYTF. The CDR3 DNA reads TGCAGCGTTCTGACAGGGTATCAGGACTATGGCTACACCTTC. V and J are TRBV29-1 and TRBJ1-2, with TRBD1 identical over 7 bases. CDR3 size: 14 residues. Germline V gene data show CDR1 as SQVTM and CDR2 as ANQGSEA. V dropped 5 bases and J dropped 3; count of bases not matched to a gene: 9.

In DNA, the CDR3 is TGTGCCATCAGTGAGTCGACTAGCGGGGGGGCCGGCACCGGGGAGCTGTTTTTT. Amino acids: CAISESTSGGAGTGELFF. The rearrangement uses TRBV10-3 and TRBJ2-2, with 14 bases aligning to TRBD2. The CDR3 extends over 18 amino acids. Trimming cost V 0 bases and J 4 bases; bases outside gene matches: 4. Germline CDR1 is ENHRY and CDR2 is SYGVKD.

This rearrangement joins TRBV27 to TRBJ2-2; no definite D call. Germline loops: CDR1 MNHEY, CDR2 SMNVEV (reference sequence). This CDR3 region has 14 residues. Trimming removed 5 bases from V and 1 base from J, with 8 bases in between. The DNA of the CDR3 is TGTGCCAGCAGTGCAGGCCAGAACACCGGGGAGCTGTTTTTT. Protein product: CASSAGQNTGELFF.

The chain couples TRBV10-2 to TRBJ2-5; 8 positions agree with TRBD2. With 5 bases clipped from V and 1 base from J, the junction kept 3 bases outside the gene matches. Germline CDR1 WSHSY, CDR2 SAAADI. The CDR3 is 14 amino acids. CDR3 residues: CASSLTSGQETQYF. The CDR3 bases are TGCGCCAGCAGTTTAACTAGCGGCCAAGAGACCCAGTACTTC.

This clone was seen just once. The chain carries TRBV6-6 and TRBJ1-2; TRBD1 aligns across 10 bases. J was trimmed by 6 bases and V by 5 bases; bases with no gene match: 3. CDR3 length: 13 residues. The germline gives CDR1 MNHNY, CDR2 SVGAGI (reference sequence). This CDR3 reads CASSPTGGDGYTF. The CDR3 DNA reads TGTGCCAGCAGTCCGACAGGGGGCGATGGCTACACCTTC.

The chain has TRBV5-4 and TRBJ2-5; D not certain. CDR1 is SGHNT, CDR2 YYREEE, per germline (reference sequence). This CDR3 comprises 13 residues. The ends were cut back, 0 bases at V and 3 bases at J, with 6 bases in the middle. CDR3 sequence: CASSLGTEETQYF. CDR3 DNA sequence: TGTGCCAGCAGCTTGGGTACGGAAGAGACCCAGTACTTC.

This chain uses TRBV14 with TRBJ2-7; 8 bases line up with TRBD1. Germline assignment: CDR1 SGHDN and CDR2 FVKESK. The CDR3 is made up of 14 amino acids. J was trimmed by 3 bases and V by 5 bases; bases with no gene match: 6. CDR3 residues: CASSLDRESYEQYF. CDR3 sequence (DNA): TGTGCCAGCAGCTTGGACAGGGAAAGCTACGAGCAGTACTTC.

This chain joins TRBV4-3 and TRBJ2-7; TRBD2 matches at 14 bases. Germline V CDR1 and CDR2: LGHNA, YSLEER. The V gene end was trimmed by 0 bases and the J gene end by 0 bases; junction bases not matched to a gene: 10. This CDR3 comprises 20 residues. Written as DNA, the CDR3 is TGCGCCAGCAGCCAAGACTCCGGGACTAGCGGGGGCCTAATCTCCTACGAGCAGTACTTC. Protein product: CASSQDSGTSGGLISYEQYF.

The chain links TRBV7-9 to TRBJ1-5; possibly TRBD1 for D (6 bases). The CDR3 has 13 amino acids. CDR1 and CDR2 from the germline V gene are SEHNR and FQNEAQ (reference sequence). Trimming took off 5 bases at V and 3 bases at J, with 8 bases between the two ends. CDR3 nucleotide sequence: TGTGCCAGCAGCGCAGGGGACAATCAGCCCCAGCATTTT. Its protein is CASSAGDNQPQHF.

J is TRBJ2-7 and V is TRBV28, with a tentative D call TRBD2 (5 bases). Germline CDR1 and CDR2: MDHEN and SYDVKM. This CDR3 has 15 residues. V lost 2 bases and J 3 bases, leaving 14 bases between the germline ends. The CDR3 protein is CASSLGPNGVYEQYF. Here the CDR3 DNA reads TGTGCCAGCAGTTTAGGTCCCAACGGGGTCTACGAGCAGTACTTC.

V is TRBV6-5 and J is TRBJ2-5; TRBD2 matches 11 bases. Germline loops: CDR1 MNHEY, CDR2 SVGAGI. The length of the CDR3 is 15 residues. V trimming: 5 bases; J trimming: 2 bases; junction bases outside the gene matches: 4. CDR3 amino acids: CASSPSGGRQETQYF. The DNA for the CDR3 is TGTGCCAGCAGTCCTAGCGGGGGGCGACAAGAGACCCAGTACTTC.

Here the CDR3 DNA reads TGTGCCAGCAGCTTCACACAGGATCGGACAGATACGCAGTATTTT. Its translation is CASSFTQDRTDTQYF. The chain carries TRBV11-2 and TRBJ2-3; the D gene is possibly TRBD1 (5 bases). The germline CDR1 and CDR2 sequences are SGHAT and FQNNGV. V dropped 3 bases and J dropped 3 bases, with 13 bases sitting between them. The CDR3 consists of 15 residues.

CDR3 region: CASSLRFGRGLPYGYTF. DNA for the CDR3: TGTGCCAGCAGTTTAAGGTTTGGCAGGGGATTGCCCTATGGCTACACCTTC. This sequence joins TRBV28 and TRBJ1-2, with D possibly TRBD1 on 6 matching bases. V lost 2 bases and J 4 bases, leaving 20 bases between the germline ends. The CDR3 spans 17 residues. Per the germline V gene, CDR1 is MDHEN and CDR2 is SYDVKM.

The chain employs TRBV13 and TRBJ2-7; 8 bases agree with TRBD1. This CDR3 has 15 amino acids. Germline CDR1 PRHDT, CDR2 FYEKMQ (reference sequence). J gave up 0 bases and V 4 bases, and 5 bases lay outside the gene matches. CDR3 coding DNA: TGTGCCAGCAGCTCAAATCAGGGGGCCTCCTACGAGCAGTACTTC. Translated, it gives CASSSNQGASYEQYF.

This clone has just a few counts. This rearrangement joins TRBV7-2 to TRBJ1-5; D is unclear. Trimming left V 1 base short and J 5 bases short, with 12 bases between. Germline lookup yields CDR1 SGHTA and CDR2 FQGNSA. This CDR3 comprises 15 residues. The CDR3 reads CASSLVTGFDQPQHF. The CDR3 DNA sequence: TGTGCCAGCAGCTTAGTCACCGGGTTCGATCAGCCCCAGCATTTT.

The genes are TRBV15 and TRBJ2-7; TRBD1 agrees at 12 bases. The CDR3 consists of 16 residues. With 2 bases clipped from V and 4 bases from J, the junction kept 6 bases outside the gene matches. The germline V gene has CDR1 LNHNV and CDR2 YYDKDF (reference sequence). The CDR3: CATSRTGTGGRYEQYF. The CDR3 DNA is TGTGCCACCAGCAGAACCGGGACAGGGGGCAGGTACGAGCAGTACTTC.

The chain uses TRBV5-4 and TRBJ2-7, with D perhaps TRBD1 (6 bases). The CDR3 has 16 amino acids. Trimming pared 4 bases from V and 5 bases from J, leaving 22 bases between. Germline assignment: CDR1 SGHNT and CDR2 YYREEE (reference sequence). DNA of the CDR3: TGTGCCAGCAGCCCTCCGACCAGGGGCTACGGTGACGAGCAGTACTTC. Encoded protein: CASSPPTRGYGDEQYF.

The V call is TRBV30, the J call TRBJ1-5; TRBD1 might be the D (5 bases). Between the trimmed V and J ends, which lost 2 bases and 0 bases, there was a span of 8 bases. Germline V gene lookup returns CDR1 GTSNPN and CDR2 SVGIG (reference sequence). The CDR3 is 14 residues long. The CDR3 nucleotides are TGTGCCTGGAGTCAAACAGGTAGCAATCAGCCCCAGCATTTT. Translation: CAWSQTGSNQPQHF.

This clone was detected once. This chain joins TRBV5-1 and TRBJ1-4; D call uncertain. Trimming pared 4 bases from V and 10 bases from J, leaving 20 bases between. Looked up from germline, CDR1 is SGHRS and CDR2 is YFSETQ. The CDR3 length is 15 residues. CDR3 region: CASSNRTSRRGKLFF. The CDR3 DNA sequence: TGCGCCAGCAGCAACCGGACCTCCCGACGGGGAAAACTGTTTTTT.

The chain joins TRBV5-1 to TRBJ2-7; 9 bases are a match to TRBD1. V shed 2 bases and J 6 bases; nucleotides not matched to a gene: 6. The CDR3 spans 14 residues. CDR1 is SGHRS, CDR2 YFSETQ, per germline. The CDR3 bases are TGCGCCAGCAGCTTACAGGGGGCGAGATCCGAGCAGTACTTC. Its translation: CASSLQGARSEQYF.

The J gene is TRBJ2-7, the V gene TRBV27, with 8 bases matching TRBD1. CDR1 and CDR2 (germline): MNHEY, SMNVEV (reference sequence). The CDR3 covers 15 residues. Losses at the gene ends were 4 bases for V and 3 bases for J; bases not matched to a gene: 8. In nucleotides, the CDR3 is TGTGCCAGCAGTTATCAGACAGGGGAAGGCTACGAGCAGTACTTC. This translates into CASSYQTGEGYEQYF.